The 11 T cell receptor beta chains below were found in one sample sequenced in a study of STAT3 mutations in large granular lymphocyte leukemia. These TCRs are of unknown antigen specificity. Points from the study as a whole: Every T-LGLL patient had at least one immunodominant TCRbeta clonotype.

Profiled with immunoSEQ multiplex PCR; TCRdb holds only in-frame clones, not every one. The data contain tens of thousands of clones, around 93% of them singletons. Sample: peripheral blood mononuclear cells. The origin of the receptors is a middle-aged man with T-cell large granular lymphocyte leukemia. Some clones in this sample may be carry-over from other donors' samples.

The CDR3 loop is CASSSGQGARGYTF. Written as DNA, the CDR3 is TGTGCCAGCTCATCGGGACAGGGGGCGCGCGGCTACACCTTC. This chain links TRBV18 with TRBJ1-2; 12 bases are shared with TRBD1. CDR1 is KGHSH, CDR2 LQKENI, per germline. The CDR3 runs 14 residues. V was pared by 5 bases and J by 8 bases, with 6 bases of the junction left unmatched.

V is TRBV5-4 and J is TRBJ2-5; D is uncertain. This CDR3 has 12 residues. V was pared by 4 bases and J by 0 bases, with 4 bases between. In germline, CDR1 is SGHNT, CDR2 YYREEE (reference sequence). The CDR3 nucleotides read TGTGCCAGCAGCCTCAACCAAGAGACCCAGTACTTC. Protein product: CASSLNQETQYF.

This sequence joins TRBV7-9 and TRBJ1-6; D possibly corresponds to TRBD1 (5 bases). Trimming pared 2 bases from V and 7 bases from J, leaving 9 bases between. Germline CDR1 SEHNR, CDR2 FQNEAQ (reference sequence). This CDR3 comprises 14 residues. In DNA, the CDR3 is TGTGCCAGCAGCTTAAAGGGACTGAATTCACCCCTCCACTTT. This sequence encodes CASSLKGLNSPLHF. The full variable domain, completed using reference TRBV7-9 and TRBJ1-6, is DTGVSQNPRHKITKRGQNVTFRCDPISEHNRLYWYRQTLGQGPEFLTYFQNEAQLEKSRLLSDRFSAERPKGSFSTLEIQRTEQGDSAMYLCASSLKGLNSPLHFGNGTRLTVT.

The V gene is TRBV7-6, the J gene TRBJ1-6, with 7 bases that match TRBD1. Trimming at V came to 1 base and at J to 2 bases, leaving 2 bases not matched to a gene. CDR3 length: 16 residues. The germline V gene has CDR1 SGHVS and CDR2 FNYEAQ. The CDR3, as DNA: TGTGCCAGCAGCTTAGATGACAGGGCCTATAATTCACCCCTCCACTTT. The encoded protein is CASSLDDRAYNSPLHF.

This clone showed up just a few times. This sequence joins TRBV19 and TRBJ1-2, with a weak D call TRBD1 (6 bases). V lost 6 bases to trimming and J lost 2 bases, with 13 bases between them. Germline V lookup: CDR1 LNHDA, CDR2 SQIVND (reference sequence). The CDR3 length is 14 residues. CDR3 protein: CASSPQGMNYGYTF. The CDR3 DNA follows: TGTGCCAGTAGCCCACAGGGAATGAACTATGGCTACACCTTC.

In DNA, the CDR3 is TGTGCCAGCAGCTCCCCTAGCGTCTCCTACAATGAGCAGTTCTTC. This sequence encodes CASSSPSVSYNEQFF. J is TRBJ2-1 and V is TRBV7-9; TRBD2 is a possible D gene (6 bases). V was pared by 4 bases and J by 0 bases, with 10 bases between. There are 15 residues in the CDR3. Germline V lookup: CDR1 SEHNR, CDR2 FQNEAQ (reference sequence).

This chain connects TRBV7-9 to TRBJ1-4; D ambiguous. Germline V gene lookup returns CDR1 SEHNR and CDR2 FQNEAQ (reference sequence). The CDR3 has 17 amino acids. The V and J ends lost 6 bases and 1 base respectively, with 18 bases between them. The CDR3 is CASSRPLGSQTNEKLFF. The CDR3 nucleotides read TGTGCCAGCAGTCGACCCCTGGGGTCGCAAACTAATGAAAAACTGTTTTTT.

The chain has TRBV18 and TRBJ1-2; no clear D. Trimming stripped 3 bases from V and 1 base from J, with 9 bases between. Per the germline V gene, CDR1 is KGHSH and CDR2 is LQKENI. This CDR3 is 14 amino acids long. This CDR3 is CASSPEAVNYGYTF. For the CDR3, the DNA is TGTGCCAGCTCACCGGAAGCGGTTAACTATGGCTACACCTTC.

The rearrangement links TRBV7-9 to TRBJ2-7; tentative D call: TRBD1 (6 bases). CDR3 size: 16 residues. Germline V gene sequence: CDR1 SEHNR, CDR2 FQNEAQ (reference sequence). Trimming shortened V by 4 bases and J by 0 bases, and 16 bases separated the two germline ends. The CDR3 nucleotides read TGTGCCAGCAGCTCCTCCGACAGGAGACTCTCCTACGAGCAGTACTTC. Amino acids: CASSSSDRRLSYEQYF.

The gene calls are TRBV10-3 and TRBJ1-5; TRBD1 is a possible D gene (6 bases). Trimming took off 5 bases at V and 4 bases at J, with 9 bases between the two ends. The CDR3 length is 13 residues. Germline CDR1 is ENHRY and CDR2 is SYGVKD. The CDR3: CAISRGRNQPQHF. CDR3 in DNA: TGTGCCATCAGTCGGGGGCGGAATCAGCCCCAGCATTTT.

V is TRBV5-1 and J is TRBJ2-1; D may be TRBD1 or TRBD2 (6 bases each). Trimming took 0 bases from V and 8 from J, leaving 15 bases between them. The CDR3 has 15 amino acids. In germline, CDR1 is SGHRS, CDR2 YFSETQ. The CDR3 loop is CASSLDGGRSDEQFF. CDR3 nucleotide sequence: TGCGCCAGCAGCTTGGATGGGGGGCGAAGCGATGAGCAGTTCTTC. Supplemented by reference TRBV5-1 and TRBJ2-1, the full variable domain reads KAGVTQTPRYLIKTRGQQVTLSCSPISGHRSVSWYQQTPGQGLQFLFEYFSETQRNKGNFPGRFSGRQFSNSRSEMNVSTLELGDSALYLCASSLDGGRSDEQFFGPGTRLTVL.